This T cell receptor (beta chain) is drawn from a study of cytomegalovirus exposure and HLA in healthy donors. The primer mix had 60 Vbeta and 13 Jbeta primers. Measured with immunoSEQ multiplex PCR; TCRdb has only the in-frame clones, and not every one. This sample carries 100,000 to 150,000 clones, roughly 72% of them seen once, and the ten largest clones take roughly 7%. The CDR3 contains 14 residues. Germline-derived CDR1 and CDR2 are MNHEY and SVGAGI. Trimming cost V 5 bases and J 6 bases; bases outside gene matches: 7. The TCR comes from a male donor in good health and CMV-seronegative. Sequences were obtained from PBMCs. J is TRBJ1-5 and V is TRBV6-5; 7 bases align to TRBD1. The CDR3 region is CASSLGGAGQPQHF. CDR3 bases: TGTGCCAGCAGTCTAGGGGGCGCCGGTCAGCCCCAGCATTTT.